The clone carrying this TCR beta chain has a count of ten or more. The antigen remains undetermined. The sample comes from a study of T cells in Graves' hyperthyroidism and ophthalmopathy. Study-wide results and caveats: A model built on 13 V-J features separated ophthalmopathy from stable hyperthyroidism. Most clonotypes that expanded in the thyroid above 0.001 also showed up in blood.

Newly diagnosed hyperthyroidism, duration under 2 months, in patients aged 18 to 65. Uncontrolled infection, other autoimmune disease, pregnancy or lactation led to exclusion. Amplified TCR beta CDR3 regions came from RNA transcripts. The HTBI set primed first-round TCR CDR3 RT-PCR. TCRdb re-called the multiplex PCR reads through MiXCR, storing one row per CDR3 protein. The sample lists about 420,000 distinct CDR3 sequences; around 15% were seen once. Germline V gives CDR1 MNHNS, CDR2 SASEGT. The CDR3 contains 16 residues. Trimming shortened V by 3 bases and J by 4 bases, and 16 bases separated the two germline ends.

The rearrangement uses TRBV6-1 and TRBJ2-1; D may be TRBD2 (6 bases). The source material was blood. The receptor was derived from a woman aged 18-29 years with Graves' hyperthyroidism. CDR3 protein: CASSDYSGSVYNEQFF. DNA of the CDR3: TGTGCCAGCAGTGACTACTCCGGGAGCGTTTACAATGAGCAGTTCTTC.